This T cell receptor beta chain was profiled in a study of shared clonotypes between healthy human individuals. Libraries were prepared by immunoSEQ multiplex PCR; TCRdb keeps only in-frame clonotypes and omits some of them. The repertoire has 2 million to 2.5 million clones, approximately 90% of them found once; the top ten carry 0.37%. Germline CDR1 reads MNHNS; CDR2 reads SASEGT. Trimming at V came to 3 bases and at J to 4 bases, leaving 1 base not matched to a gene. The CDR3 has 13 amino acids. The TCR originated in a man between 18 and 35 years old in good health. Some clones in this sample may be carry-over from other donors' samples. Material for sequencing was naive CD4+ T cells from PBMCs. Described subset: CD45RA+ positively selected. The V gene is TRBV6-1, the J gene TRBJ1-1; the match to TRBD1 covers 8 bases. CDR3 sequence: CASSEDRATEAFF. The CDR3 bases are TGTGCCAGCAGTGAGGACAGGGCCACTGAAGCTTTCTTT.